Shown below are 24 T cell receptor beta chains from a single sample sequenced in a study of immune cell composition in non-small cell lung cancer. Sequenced by immunoSEQ multiplex PCR; TCRdb stores in-frame clones only, minus some. The sample has approximately 3,000 clones, approximately 68% seen once. Normal lung sampling was at least 3 cm from the tumour, as distant as possible. Sequenced material: non-adjacent lung tissue. The receptors were gathered from a human donor with non-small cell lung cancer.

V gene TRBV9 combines with J gene TRBJ2-1; 7 bases agree with TRBD1. The CDR3 totals 17 residues. Germline CDR1 SGDLS, CDR2 YYNGEE. V trimming: 4 bases; J trimming: 4 bases; junction bases outside the gene matches: 14. The CDR3 here is CASSLSLGGENYNEQFF. The CDR3 DNA sequence: TGTGCCAGCAGCCTCTCATTAGGGGGCGAGAATTACAATGAGCAGTTCTTC.

The V call is TRBV27, the J call TRBJ2-7; maybe TRBD2 (5 bases). V was clipped by 4 bases and J by 0 bases, with 7 bases between them. The CDR3 is 13 amino acids. Looked up from germline, CDR1 is MNHEY and CDR2 is SMNVEV (reference sequence). The CDR3 DNA follows: TGTGCCAGCAGTTGGACTGACTCCTACGAGCAGTACTTC. This encodes CASSWTDSYEQYF.

The V and J genes are TRBV14 and TRBJ2-3, with D possibly matching TRBD2 (5 bases). Per the germline V gene, CDR1 is SGHDN and CDR2 is FVKESK. Trimming removed 4 bases from V and 2 bases from J, with 16 bases in between. This CDR3 has 16 amino acids. The CDR3, as DNA: TGTGCCAGCAGCCTCCAACCCGGACTCACCACAGATACGCAGTATTTT. Encoded protein: CASSLQPGLTTDTQYF.

The gene calls are TRBV5-1 and TRBJ2-5, with D possibly TRBD2 on 5 matching bases. The V end was cut by 0 bases, the J end by 2 bases, with 17 bases between. Germline V lookup: CDR1 SGHRS, CDR2 YFSETQ. The CDR3 extends over 17 amino acids. The CDR3 DNA is TGCGCCAGCAGCTTGGTTAGCTCGCTGGACTTACAAGAGACCCAGTACTTC. It yields the protein CASSLVSSLDLQETQYF.

This chain connects TRBV14 to TRBJ2-3; 9 bases are shared with TRBD2. The ends lost 1 base at V and 2 bases at J; junction bases unmatched: 1. The CDR3 spans 15 residues. Germline CDR1 and CDR2: SGHDN and FVKESK. The CDR3 loop is CASSQGGGATDTQYF. Written as DNA, the CDR3 is TGTGCCAGCAGCCAAGGCGGGGGGGCCACAGATACGCAGTATTTT.

This clone is large in the sample. The chain is built from TRBV6-1 and TRBJ1-1; maybe TRBD1 (6 bases). Per germline, CDR1 MNHNS and CDR2 SASEGT. Trimming removed 1 base at V and 10 bases at J, with 10 bases between. The CDR3 length is 12 residues. This CDR3 reads CASSEEVGGAFF. CDR3 coding DNA: TGTGCCAGCAGTGAAGAGGTAGGGGGAGCTTTCTTT.

This chain links TRBV19 with TRBJ1-2, with 8 bases lining up with TRBD1. After removal of 6 bases from V and 4 bases from J, the junction contained 7 bases not matched to a gene. Per the germline V gene, CDR1 is LNHDA and CDR2 is SQIVND (reference sequence). The CDR3 is made up of 14 amino acids. The CDR3 DNA is TGTGCCAGTAGATACGGACAGGGTGGCTATGGCTACACCTTC. It translates to CASRYGQGGYGYTF.

This clone was counted between two and nine times. This sequence joins TRBV2 and TRBJ2-5; the match to TRBD2 covers 12 bases. CDR1 and CDR2 (germline): SNHLY, FYNNEI. This CDR3 is 15 amino acids long. V shed 6 bases and J 2 bases; nucleotides not matched to a gene: 4. CDR3 nucleotides: TGTGCCAGCAGAGCCACTAGCGGGGGGCAAGAGACCCAGTACTTC. Its protein product is CASRATSGGQETQYF.

CDR3 loop: CASSLWGTYEQYF. In nucleotides, the CDR3 is TGTGCCAGCAGCTTGTGGGGCACCTACGAGCAGTACTTC. The chain couples TRBV5-4 to TRBJ2-7, with a weak D call TRBD1 (5 bases). The CDR3 is 13 amino acids. CDR1 and CDR2 (germline): SGHNT, YYREEE (reference sequence). Trimming removed 1 base from V and 2 bases from J, with 7 bases in between.

This clone is deemed large. The V gene is TRBV5-4, the J gene TRBJ2-3; D is ambiguous. V was shortened by 4 bases and J by 2 bases, with 17 bases between the two germline ends. This CDR3 has 16 residues. The germline CDR1 and CDR2 sequences are SGHNT and YYREEE (reference sequence). CDR3 coding DNA: TGTGCCAGCAGCCCGACTCTGAGAGAAATCACAGATACGCAGTATTTT. Amino acids: CASSPTLREITDTQYF.

The table lists this clone with a few counts. This chain connects TRBV4-1 to TRBJ1-5, with TRBD1 as a possible D gene (5 bases). Looked up from germline, CDR1 is MGHRA and CDR2 is YSYEKL. The CDR3 consists of 17 residues. V dropped 0 bases and J dropped 4 bases, with 16 bases sitting between them. Here the CDR3 reads CASSQDHGGIANQPQHF. The CDR3 DNA follows: TGCGCCAGCAGCCAAGACCACGGGGGGATAGCAAATCAGCCCCAGCATTTT.

The chain recombines TRBV7-9 with TRBJ2-6; D call uncertain. The germline V gene has CDR1 SEHNR and CDR2 FQNEAQ (reference sequence). The length of the CDR3 is 14 residues. V shed 4 bases and J shed 0 bases, with 4 bases lying between them. The CDR3 coding sequence is TGTGCCAGCAGCTCCTCCTCTGGGGCCAACGTCCTGACTTTC. This gives the protein CASSSSSGANVLTF. Together with reference TRBV7-9 and TRBJ2-6, the CDR3 gives the full variable domain: DTGVSQNPRHKITKRGQNVTFRCDPISEHNRLYWYRQTLGQGPEFLTYFQNEAQLEKSRLLSDRFSAERPKGSFSTLEIQRTEQGDSAMYLCASSSSSGANVLTFGAGSRLTVL.

As for this clone: Other DNA sequences in this sample translate to the same CDR3. The rearrangement links TRBV27 to TRBJ1-6; possible D gene TRBD1, 6 bases. The CDR3 covers 15 residues. CDR1 MNHEY and CDR2 SMNVEV come from the germline V gene (reference sequence). V shed 5 bases and J shed 7 bases, with 15 bases lying between them. The CDR3 is CASSPPRTVNSPLHF. The CDR3 DNA is TGTGCCAGCAGTCCCCCCCGGACAGTAAATTCACCCCTCCACTTT.

The V call is TRBV6-5, the J call TRBJ2-3, with D maybe TRBD1 (6 bases). From germline, CDR1 is MNHEY and CDR2 SVGAGI. CDR3 length equals 11 residues. V was pared by 6 bases and J by 11 bases, with 12 bases between. The CDR3 nucleotides read TGTGCCAGCAGATCCGGGACATGGCAGTATTTT. The encoded protein is CASRSGTWQYF.

The rearrangement uses TRBV4-3 and TRBJ1-3, with TRBD1 as a possible D gene (6 bases). Per the germline V gene, CDR1 is LGHNA and CDR2 is YSLEER. Trimming removed 3 bases at V and 2 bases at J, with 17 bases between. CDR3 length: 17 amino acids. The CDR3 region is CASSQRDGGRPGNTIYF. As DNA, the CDR3 is TGCGCCAGCAGCCAGAGGGATGGGGGCAGGCCTGGAAACACCATATATTTT.

This clone showed up just a few times. The chain employs TRBV5-1 and TRBJ2-2; D remains unclear. The CDR3 has 12 residues. The germline V gene encodes CDR1 SGHRS and CDR2 YFSETQ. Trimming took off 0 bases at V and 7 bases at J, with 4 bases between the two ends. The CDR3 nucleotides read TGCGCCAGCAGCTTGGCGGGCGGGGAGCTGTTTTTT. It is translated as CASSLAGGELFF. Supplemented by reference TRBV5-1 and TRBJ2-2, the full variable domain reads KAGVTQTPRYLIKTRGQQVTLSCSPISGHRSVSWYQQTPGQGLQFLFEYFSETQRNKGNFPGRFSGRQFSNSRSEMNVSTLELGDSALYLCASSLAGGELFFGEGSRLTVL.

A few counts support this clone. The sample contains more than one DNA sequence encoding this CDR3. The rearrangement joins TRBV27 to TRBJ1-6; D may be TRBD1 (6 bases). V was cut by 5 bases and J by 6 bases, with 14 bases left in between. The V gene's germline CDR1 is MNHEY and CDR2 SMNVEV (reference sequence). This CDR3 has 15 residues. CDR3 sequence reads: CASSPPRTVNSPLHF. CDR3 nucleotide sequence: TGTGCCAGCAGTCCTCCCCGGACAGTTAATTCACCCCTCCACTTT.

The CDR3 loop reads CASSLGQGEDTIYF. The CDR3 DNA reads TGTGCCAGCAGCCTGGGACAGGGGGAGGACACCATATATTTT. The rearrangement uses TRBV5-3 and TRBJ1-3; 11 bases are a match to TRBD1. TRBV5-3 carries the ORF label, with uncertain function. Trimming took 8 bases from V and 8 from J; bases not matched to a gene: 9. There are 14 residues in the CDR3.

The V and J genes are TRBV2 and TRBJ1-5; D remains ambiguous. This CDR3 spans 14 amino acids. Trimming shortened V by 5 bases and J by 3 bases, and 11 bases separated the two germline ends. Germline lookup yields CDR1 SNHLY and CDR2 FYNNEI. The chain's CDR3 is CASSYSALNQPQHF. In nucleotides, the CDR3 is TGTGCCAGCAGTTATTCAGCGCTCAATCAGCCCCAGCATTTT.

This clone was seen just once. The rearrangement links TRBV7-8 to TRBJ2-2; D remains unclear. Per the germline V gene, CDR1 is SGHVS and CDR2 is FQNEAQ. The CDR3 runs 16 residues. V was clipped by 6 bases and J by 5 bases, with 19 bases between them. The DNA for the CDR3 is TGTGCCAGCAGTCAACTCGCCGGTCCCGGGACCGGGGAGCTGTTTTTT. This translates into CASSQLAGPGTGELFF.

This rearrangement joins TRBV29-1 to TRBJ2-7; no reliable D call. With 3 bases removed from V and 6 bases from J, the gap between germline ends came to 6 bases. This CDR3 has 10 amino acids. From germline, CDR1 is SQVTM and CDR2 ANQGSEA. The CDR3 sequence: CSVEAGEQYF. Here the CDR3 DNA reads TGCAGCGTTGAGGCAGGCGAGCAGTACTTC.

This chain links TRBV11-2 with TRBJ2-3, with no clear D. The germline V gene has CDR1 SGHAT and CDR2 FQNNGV. The length of the CDR3 is 13 residues. Trimming removed 2 bases at V and 2 bases at J, with 5 bases between. The CDR3 spells CASSLPSTDTQYF. DNA of the CDR3: TGTGCCAGCAGCTTACCTTCCACAGATACGCAGTATTTT.

The V gene is TRBV2, the J gene TRBJ1-1, with 7 nucleotides matching TRBD1. The CDR3 runs 14 residues. J lost 1 base, V lost 10 bases, and 9 bases had no gene match. Germline CDR1 and CDR2: SNHLY and FYNNEI. CDR3 DNA: TGTGCCATAGATGTGACAGGGTCGAACACTGAAGCTTTCTTT. Its protein product is CAIDVTGSNTEAFF.

The rearrangement joins TRBV6-1 to TRBJ2-7, with D maybe TRBD2 (5 bases). The V end was cut by 5 bases, the J end by 2 bases, with 7 bases between. The CDR3 runs to 12 residues. From germline, CDR1 is MNHNS and CDR2 SASEGT. DNA for the CDR3: TGTGCCAGCAGTATCGGGACCTACGAGCAGTACTTC. Translating gives CASSIGTYEQYF.